These 13 T cell receptor beta chains share one sample of origin, sequenced in a study of blood T cell repertoires in COVID-19. Clones were read by immunoSEQ multiplex PCR, and TCRdb kept only the in-frame ones, dropping some. The repertoire holds around 190,000 clones, with 82% as singletons. The sample taken for sequencing was peripheral blood. The receptors shown here come from a woman aged 60-75 years with COVID-19, enrolled during active disease.

This chain connects TRBV5-1 to TRBJ2-7, with TRBD2 matching 12 bases. The trim removed 4 bases at V and 5 bases at J, leaving 7 bases unmatched. This CDR3 contains 15 residues. The germline V gene has CDR1 SGHRS and CDR2 YFSETQ. In DNA, the CDR3 is TGCGCCAGCAGCGATCCTAGCGGGAGGGTTGACGAGCAGTACTTC. Amino acids: CASSDPSGRVDEQYF.

The rearrangement uses TRBV4-1 and TRBJ1-3; the match to TRBD1 covers 8 bases. CDR1 is MGHRA, CDR2 YSYEKL, per germline. The CDR3 is made up of 17 amino acids. The J segment lost 2 bases and the V segment lost 4 bases, leaving 10 bases of the junction unmatched. The CDR3 bases are TGCGCCAGCAGCCCACCGATGGGACAGGACGCTGGAAACACCATATATTTT. Its protein is CASSPPMGQDAGNTIYF.

The chain couples TRBV19 to TRBJ2-2, with D possibly TRBD2 on 6 matching bases. From germline, CDR1 is LNHDA and CDR2 SQIVND (reference sequence). The CDR3 covers 17 residues. The V end was cut by 9 bases, the J end by 2 bases, with 22 bases between. CDR3 bases: TGTGCCAGCCTCGGTAGGTCGGGAGCCGGAAACACCGGGGAGCTGTTTTTT. It is translated as CASLGRSGAGNTGELFF.

The rearrangement uses TRBV19 and TRBJ2-7, with 11 positions matching TRBD2. This CDR3 is built from 14 residues. Unmatched junction bases numbered 5, after V lost 7 bases and J lost 3 bases. Germline values: CDR1 LNHDA, CDR2 SQIVND (reference sequence). The CDR3 reads CASKGTSGIYEQYF. The CDR3 DNA reads as TGTGCCAGTAAGGGGACTAGCGGAATCTACGAGCAGTACTTC.

This chain connects TRBV3-1 (or the pseudogene TRBV3-2) to TRBJ1-2, with D perhaps TRBD1 (5 bases). CDR3 size: 14 residues. The germline gives CDR1 LGHDT, CDR2 YNNKEL (reference sequence). Trimming left V 0 bases short and J 7 bases short, with 12 bases between. The CDR3 loop is CASSQDPAGGGYTF. CDR3 nucleotides: TGTGCCAGCAGCCAAGATCCCGCCGGGGGTGGCTACACCTTC.

The gene calls are TRBV4-1 and TRBJ2-2; tentatively, D is TRBD1 (6 bases). The germline V gene encodes CDR1 MGHRA and CDR2 YSYEKL. V lost 0 bases to trimming and J lost 3 bases, with 11 bases between them. This CDR3 is 16 amino acids long. The CDR3 region has the DNA TGCGCCAGCAGCCAAGATCCACAGGGATACACCGGGGAGCTGTTTTTT. This gives the protein CASSQDPQGYTGELFF.

The chain links TRBV2 to TRBJ2-7, with 12 bases fitting TRBD2. Germline CDR1 is SNHLY and CDR2 is FYNNEI. V gave up 6 bases and J gave up 2 bases; unmatched junction bases: 8. CDR3 length: 16 residues. The CDR3 coding sequence is TGTGCCAGCAGCGACGGACTAGCGGGAAGAACCTACGAGCAGTACTTC. Its translation is CASSDGLAGRTYEQYF.

V is TRBV4-1 and J is TRBJ1-3; D remains unclear. The germline CDR1 and CDR2 sequences are MGHRA and YSYEKL. The CDR3 is 18 amino acids. V was trimmed by 5 bases and J by 0 bases, leaving 20 bases between them. The CDR3 coding sequence is TGCGCCAGCAGCACGGGTATCGCAAGCTATGGCTCTGGAAACACCATATATTTT. Protein sequence: CASSTGIASYGSGNTIYF.

The chain's CDR3 is CASSRMTGEGGELFF. In nucleotides, the CDR3 is TGCGCCAGCAGCCGAATGACAGGGGAGGGCGGGGAGCTGTTTTTT. The V and J genes are TRBV5-1 and TRBJ2-2; D might be TRBD1 (8 bases). The CDR3 contains 15 residues. V shed 4 bases and J shed 7 bases, with 17 bases lying between them. Per germline, CDR1 SGHRS and CDR2 YFSETQ.

With regard to this clone: This same CDR3 is encoded by further DNA sequences in the sample. V is TRBV29-1 and J is TRBJ2-1; 14 nucleotides align to TRBD2. The germline gives CDR1 SQVTM, CDR2 ANQGSEA. There are 14 residues in the CDR3. Unmatched junction bases numbered 0, after V lost 4 bases and J lost 4 bases. In DNA form, the CDR3 reads TGCAGCGTTGGGACTAGCGGGGGGTACAATGAGCAGTTCTTC. As protein: CSVGTSGGYNEQFF.

On this clone itself: The sample has other DNA sequences that encode this CDR3 too. The chain combines TRBV5-1 with TRBJ2-3; TRBD1 matches at 9 bases. This CDR3 has 15 amino acids. The V gene's germline CDR1 is SGHRS and CDR2 YFSETQ. Losses at the gene ends were 2 bases for V and 3 bases for J; bases not matched to a gene: 4. CDR3 amino acids: CASSLDRGSTDTQYF. Written as DNA, the CDR3 is TGCGCCAGCAGCTTAGACAGGGGGTCGACAGATACGCAGTATTTT.

The chain employs TRBV6-2 or TRBV6-3 and TRBJ2-7, with D tentatively TRBD1 (6 bases). Germline loops: CDR1 MNHEY, CDR2 SVGEGT. V was trimmed by 5 bases and J by 0 bases, leaving 11 bases between them. The CDR3 is made up of 14 amino acids. This CDR3 reads CASSDAGVSYEQYF. DNA of the CDR3: TGTGCCAGCAGTGACGCAGGGGTCTCCTACGAGCAGTACTTC.

V and J are TRBV11-2 and TRBJ2-1; 8 nucleotides line up with TRBD1. The germline CDR1 and CDR2 sequences are SGHAT and FQNNGV. V shed 4 bases, J shed 4 bases, and the junction held 6 bases outside the gene matches. The CDR3 extends over 15 amino acids. The CDR3 nucleotides are TGTGCCAGCAGCTCCGGGACAGGAGCTTACAATGAGCAGTTCTTC. Translation gives CASSSGTGAYNEQFF.